The T cell receptor beta chain under discussion was sequenced for a study of T cell clonotyping in hematopoietic cell transplantation. Study results and caveats: At the given depth, recipient repertoires were over 97% de novo clonotypes. Recipient TCR diversity dropped after transplant; expanded clonotypes rose from day 30 to 180. No sorting was done, leaving CD4 and CD8 contributions mixed.

The V gene's germline CDR1 is SEHNR and CDR2 FQNEAQ (reference sequence). Trimming removed 5 bases at V and 13 bases at J, with 14 bases between. The CDR3 covers 12 residues. The method was immunoSEQ multiplex PCR; TCRdb's version includes in-frame clones alone and lacks a portion of them. Of around 9,000 clones detected, about four fifths appear once; the ten largest clones hold 50% to 65%. Recipient blood drawn about 28 days pretransplant and days 30, 100, 180 after. As for this clone: Its antigen is undetermined.

Sequences were derived from PBMCs, sampled at the time of graft-versus-host disease after allogeneic stem cell transplant. The source is a male patient between 60 and 69 years old who had an allogeneic stem cell transplant from an unrelated donor, so the T cells may come from the graft donor. Some clones in this sample may be carry-over from other donors' samples. The chain combines TRBV7-9 with TRBJ2-2; D possibly corresponds to TRBD1 (6 bases). The CDR3 coding sequence is TGTGCCAGCAGCCTCTTGACAGGAAGGCTGTTTTTT. As protein: CASSLLTGRLFF.